This T cell receptor (beta chain) was identified during a study of CD8 T cells in Susac syndrome. The RNA, roughly 0.45 to 1 ug, was put through reverse transcription using random hexamers. Using its own MiXCR run on the immunoSEQ multiplex PCR reads, TCRdb lists one record per CDR3 protein. The data show roughly 150,000 distinct CDR3 sequences, 95% seen once. V dropped 5 bases and J dropped 4; count of bases not matched to a gene: 4. The CDR3 has 13 residues. Sequencing was carried out using CD8+ T cells from PBMCs. V usage is TRBV12-3 or TRBV12-4 and J usage is TRBJ1-1; TRBD1 agrees at 7 bases. The receptor's source is a human donor with Susac syndrome. The CDR3 is CASSPGTATEAFF. The CDR3 bases are TGTGCCAGCAGTCCCGGGACAGCCACTGAAGCTTTCTTT.